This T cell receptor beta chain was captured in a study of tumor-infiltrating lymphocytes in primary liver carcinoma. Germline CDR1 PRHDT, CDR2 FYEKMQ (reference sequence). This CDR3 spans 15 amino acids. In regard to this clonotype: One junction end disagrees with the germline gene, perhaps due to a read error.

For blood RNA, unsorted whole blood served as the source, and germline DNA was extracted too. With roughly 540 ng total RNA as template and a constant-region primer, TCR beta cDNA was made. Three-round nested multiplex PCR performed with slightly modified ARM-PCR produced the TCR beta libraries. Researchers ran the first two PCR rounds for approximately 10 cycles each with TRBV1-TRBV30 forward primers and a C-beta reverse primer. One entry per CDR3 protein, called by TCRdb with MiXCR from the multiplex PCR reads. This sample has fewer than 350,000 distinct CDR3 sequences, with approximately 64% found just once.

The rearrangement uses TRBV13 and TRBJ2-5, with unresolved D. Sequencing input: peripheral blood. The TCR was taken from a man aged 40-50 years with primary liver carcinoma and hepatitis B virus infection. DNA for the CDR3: TGTGCCAGCAGCTTTGGCCCGCGCCACCAAGAGGCCCAGTACTTC. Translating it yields CASSFGPRHQEAQYF.